This entry concerns a single T cell receptor (beta chain). These data belong to a study of OX40 agonist ivuxolimab in advanced cancers. Study-level information: Patients took ivuxolimab, an agonistic anti-OX40 (CD134) antibody.

Profiled with immunoSEQ multiplex PCR; TCRdb holds only in-frame clones, not every one. Of some 66,000 clones in the sample, approximately 90% are singletons; the top ten hold roughly 0.27%. Per germline, CDR1 SGHAT and CDR2 FQNNGV. The CDR3 extends over 15 amino acids. V trimming: 5 bases; J trimming: 7 bases; junction bases outside the gene matches: 11. Anyone with autoimmune disease history or systemic immunosuppression was excluded. The chain carries TRBV11-2 and TRBJ1-2; the match to TRBD1 covers 9 bases. The sequence was obtained from an adult with an advanced solid tumor such as melanoma, head and neck, liver or kidney cancer. The sample consisted of CD4+ or CD8+ T cells sorted from blood, taken in a trial of the OX40 agonist ivuxolimab. The CDR3 spells CASSSVRDRAFGYTF. DNA of the CDR3: TGTGCCAGCAGCAGCGTCCGGGACAGGGCTTTTGGCTACACCTTC.